One and the same sample provided the 3 T cell receptor beta chains below, sequenced in a study of cytomegalovirus exposure and HLA in healthy donors. Primers for the PCR totalled 60 Vbeta and 13 Jbeta. Libraries were prepared by immunoSEQ multiplex PCR; TCRdb keeps only in-frame clonotypes and omits some of them. This sample yields about 200,000 clones, of which roughly four fifths are seen a single time; over 1.1% belongs to the top ten. The sample taken for sequencing was PBMCs. These receptors came from a girl aged 5 to 17 in good health and CMV-seronegative.

The CDR3 loop is CASSPLASGQKKHYYEQYF. DNA for the CDR3: TGTGCCAGCAGCCCCTTGGCTAGCGGGCAGAAAAAGCACTACTACGAGCAGTACTTC. The chain links TRBV27 to TRBJ2-7, with TRBD2 identical over 8 bases. This CDR3 has 19 amino acids. CDR1 is MNHEY and CDR2 is SMNVEV in the germline V gene (reference sequence). The V segment lost 6 bases and the J segment 3 bases; nucleotides outside the gene matches: 22.

Only one count was recorded for this clone. The chain uses TRBV28 and TRBJ2-5; weak D call: TRBD2 (7 bases). Between the trimmed V and J ends, which lost 8 bases and 5 bases, there was a span of 18 bases. This CDR3 region has 14 residues. CDR1 and CDR2 (germline): MDHEN, SYDVKM. The CDR3 sequence is CASARFRGGETQYF. CDR3 bases: TGTGCCAGCGCGCGATTTCGCGGGGGCGAGACCCAGTACTTC.

The V call is TRBV4-3, the J call TRBJ2-5, with 7 bases fitting TRBD2. Trimming removed 0 bases from V and 4 bases from J; junction bases left unmatched: 8. The CDR3 is 16 amino acids. CDR1 and CDR2 (germline): LGHNA, YSLEER. CDR3 coding DNA: TGCGCCAGCAGCCAAGATCTTCGGGGAGGGCCAGAGACCCAGTACTTC. Residues: CASSQDLRGGPETQYF.